The clone carrying this T cell receptor (beta chain) showed up many times. Its antigen remains unidentified. The TCR cDNA carried a universal primer site and UMIs from 5'RACE template switching. TCRdb independently ran MiXCR on the 5' RACE reads; one entry per CDR3 protein. The data show some 170,000 distinct CDR3 sequences, approximately 9.9% seen once. This specimen comes from a study of T cells after yellow fever vaccination. Study summary: Preparing low-cell-number fractions relied on SMART-Seq v4 Ultra Low Input.

Germline V gene sequence: CDR1 LGHDT, CDR2 YNNKEL (reference sequence). The CDR3 covers 17 residues. Trimming left V 1 base short and J 8 bases short, with 21 bases between. Overall study findings and caveats: A limited proportion of clonotypes was detected within both the CD4 and CD8 compartments.

The TCR comes from a man younger than 35 who received the YFV17D yellow fever vaccine. The sample here was CD8+ T cells sorted from PBMCs, taken 45 days after the yellow fever booster vaccination. The chain couples TRBV3-1 to TRBJ2-1, with D tentatively TRBD1 or TRBD2 (5 bases each). CDR3 in DNA: TGTGCCAGCAGCCAAGTCGTCGGAGGTGGGGGTTGGGATGAGCAGTTCTTC. Protein product: CASSQVVGGGGWDEQFF.